The present T cell receptor beta chain was sequenced within a study of cytomegalovirus exposure and HLA in healthy donors. The germline CDR1 and CDR2 sequences are SGHVS and FQNEAQ. The CDR3 totals 12 residues. V lost 7 bases to trimming and J lost 4 bases, with 10 bases between them. Sequenced by immunoSEQ multiplex PCR; TCRdb stores in-frame clones only, minus some. This table holds 160,000 or so clones, roughly nine tenths found once. The sample consisted of PBMCs. The V gene is TRBV7-8, the J gene TRBJ2-5; D not certain. The clonotype comes from a man aged 18 to 29 in good health and CMV-seropositive. The CDR3 bases are TGTGCCAGCACTCTCGCAGGAGAGACCCAGTACTTC. This sequence encodes CASTLAGETQYF.